A selection of T cell receptor beta chains follows, all from one sample in a study of T cell repertoires in chronic hepatitis B. Assay: immunoSEQ multiplex PCR; the TCRdb copy retains only in-frame clones and omits some. The sample carries fewer than 900 clones, 86% recorded once. Sequencing used total CD8+ T cells from PBMCs. These receptors were obtained from a human donor with chronic hepatitis B virus infection. CDR3s leave out the opening cysteine and the closing phenylalanine or tryptophan. Fields, in order: V gene, J gene, CDR3 protein.

v_gene: TRBV27
j_gene: TRBJ2-7
CDR3aa: ASSFRQGFEQY

v_gene: TRBV7-9
j_gene: TRBJ2-7
CDR3aa: ASSSTTDSYEQY

v_gene: TRBV2
j_gene: TRBJ2-7
CDR3aa: ASSVSETGSYEQY

v_gene: TRBV27
j_gene: TRBJ1-2
CDR3aa: ASSPDPIWDYGYT

v_gene: TRBV27
j_gene: TRBJ2-1
CDR3aa: ASSPGATGTYNEQF

v_gene: TRBV28
j_gene: TRBJ2-7
CDR3aa: ASSLLTFPSGNSYEQY

v_gene: TRBV6-6
j_gene: TRBJ2-3
CDR3aa: ATGTSDTDTQY

v_gene: TRBV7-9
j_gene: TRBJ2-7
CDR3aa: ASSSPSGSYEQY

v_gene: TRBV5-5
j_gene: TRBJ2-1
CDR3aa: ASSLGGQYMEQF

v_gene: TRBV7-8
j_gene: TRBJ2-4
CDR3aa: ASSKTAGFLAKNIQY

v_gene: TRBV28
j_gene: TRBJ2-7
CDR3aa: ASSTRDRAYEQY

v_gene: TRBV14
j_gene: TRBJ2-1
CDR3aa: ASSQVGLANEQF

v_gene: TRBV11-2
j_gene: TRBJ2-1
CDR3aa: ASSLATGGPLREQF

v_gene: TRBV10-3
j_gene: TRBJ2-7
CDR3aa: AIRQGPGLVYEQY

v_gene: TRBV13
j_gene: TRBJ2-3
CDR3aa: ASSSITGGSKNTQY